Sequencing of this TCR beta chain was carried out in a study of blood T cell repertoires in COVID-19 (dated by TCRdb to 2020 to 2022). About the full investigation: Samples covering the acute and convalescent phases of COVID-19 were provided by collaborators in the United States, Italy and Spain. Sample metadata almost always included a de-identified subject ID, COVID-19 status, age in years and sex. The repertoires were released in a freely available public database meant as a resource for research on the immune response to SARS-CoV-2. Samples came from the ongoing ImmuneRACE study (first 160 participants) plus 1,254 subjects from 6 global collaborators. Where available, HLA class I and class II types were taken from metadata supplied by the sample provider and were not determined by assay-based typing. The material from the prospective study consisted of cDNA or gDNA derived from T cells, B-cell-depleted T cells, or PBMCs. Subjects who had been exposed to COVID-19, were actively infected with it, or had recovered from it provided the deeply sampled blood TCRbeta repertoires that made up the dataset.

Study-wide findings and limitations: Clinical and demographic metadata were provided uncurated, with the amount varying by source and participant.

TCRbeta CDR3 regions were amplified from genomic DNA using the immunoSEQ Assay, a bias-controlled multiplex PCR. The authors' analysis ran thus. The number of nucleated cells in each sample was estimated by amplification of reference gene primers within the assay. To quantify the absolute abundance of each unique TCRbeta CDR3 rearrangement, sequence reads were collapsed and filtered. For each sample, productive Simpson clonality was calculated by taking the square root of Simpson's diversity index across productive rearrangements. TCRdb retrieved this table from immuneACCESS and kept in-frame rearrangements only. Not all clones are present; in checked studies, unresolved V genes account for under half, and no reason is known for the remainder. D and trimming come from the DNA, and the V and J calls and clone size come from that table. Recorded for this sample are approximately 210,000 clones; just over 90% of them occurred a single time. The ten top clones hold around 1.2% of the sample.

From its cysteine to its phenylalanine, the CDR3 spans 15 amino acids. Just CDR3 DNA is preserved here, 45 bases in frame from base 1. Ends trimmed: V by 7 bases, J by 5 bases; bases unmatched to a gene: 10. CDR1 and CDR2 (MDHEN, SYDVKM) derive from the germline V gene. With respect to this clone: Its antigen remains unidentified. The sample holds no much larger clone one base away, and base qualities are not on file.

Whole blood was collected in K2EDTA tubes by collaborating institutions according to the institutions' own protocols. Collaborator samples were shipped for TCRbeta analysis as frozen whole blood, isolated PBMCs, or DNA extracted from either sample type. The source of this sequence is a man aged 25 to 40 with acute or convalescent COVID-19. Sequencing used peripheral blood. The rearrangement joined TRBV28 to TRBJ1-4, and TRBD1 matches 7 of the central bases. Read as DNA, the sequence is TGTGCCAGCAACCCTGTGACAGGGAGGAATGAAAAACTGTTTTTT. It translates to CASNPVTGRNEKLFF.